This T cell receptor (beta chain) was recovered during a study of chemoradiotherapy in HPV16-positive cancers. Germline CDR1 reads SGHNT; CDR2 reads YENEEA. Trimming left V 1 base short and J 7 bases short, with 11 bases between. The CDR3 runs 14 residues. The repertoire was sequenced with immunoSEQ multiplex PCR; TCRdb's copy has only in-frame clones and lacks some. The sample lists under 85,000 clones; more than 70% were seen once. The material sequenced was blood, taken from a patient who underwent chemoradiotherapy. The origin of this receptor is a human donor with HPV-associated anogenital cancer. The chain combines TRBV11-3 with TRBJ2-1; possible D gene TRBD1, 5 bases. The CDR3 region has the DNA TGTGCCAGCAGCTTAGGGGGCGTTCAGAATGAGCAGTTCTTC. Translation: CASSLGGVQNEQFF.